Below, one T cell receptor (beta chain) is given with its context. This specimen belongs to a study of PD-L1 blockade in urothelial cancer. Study in general: The number of prior chemotherapy regimens per patient was 0 to 3.

Method: immunoSEQ multiplex PCR; TCRdb's copy keeps in-frame clones and lacks some. The repertoire consists of about 37,000 clones, with over 70% occurring once and the leading ten covering about a sixth. Time point noted: pretreatment peripheral blood. Per-patient samples, pretreatment and on-treatment, numbered 1 to 8. Germline V CDR1 and CDR2: SGHTS, YDEGEE. The CDR3 is 14 residues long. With V trimmed by 3 bases and J by 5 bases, 6 bases remained unmatched. The specimen comprised PBMCs, sampled around atezolizumab (anti-PD-L1) treatment. V gene TRBV5-8 combines with J gene TRBJ1-1; TRBD1 aligns across 8 bases. This receptor was identified in a man in his 60s with urothelial cancer. DNA of the CDR3: TGTGCCAGCAGCTGGAGGACAGGGAGAACTGAAGCTTTCTTT. This codes for CASSWRTGRTEAFF.